This T cell receptor (beta chain) was captured in a study of control samples from healthy donors and cancer patients. The CDR3 consists of 13 residues. The ends were cut back, 3 bases at V and 3 bases at J, with 6 bases in the middle. Looked up from germline, CDR1 is SEHNR and CDR2 is FQNEAQ (reference sequence). The method was immunoSEQ multiplex PCR; TCRdb's version includes in-frame clones alone and lacks a portion of them. This sample yields 150,000 to 200,000 clones, of which 80% to 90% are seen a single time; around 5.1% belongs to the top ten. This sequence was found in a young woman in good health. V is TRBV7-9 and J is TRBJ1-3; D is uncertain. The material sequenced was blood. This CDR3 reads CASSFGVGNTIYF. The CDR3 nucleotides are TGTGCCAGCAGCTTCGGGGTTGGAAACACCATATATTTT.